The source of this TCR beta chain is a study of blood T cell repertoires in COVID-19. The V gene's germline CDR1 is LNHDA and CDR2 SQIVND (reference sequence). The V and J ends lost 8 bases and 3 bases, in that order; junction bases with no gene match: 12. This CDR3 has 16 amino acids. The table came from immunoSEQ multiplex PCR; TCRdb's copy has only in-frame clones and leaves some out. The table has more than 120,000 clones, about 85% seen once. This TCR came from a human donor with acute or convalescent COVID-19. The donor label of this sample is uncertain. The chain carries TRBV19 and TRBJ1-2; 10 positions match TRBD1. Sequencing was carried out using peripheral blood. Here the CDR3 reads CASRGLTGTGDYGYTF. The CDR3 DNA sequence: TGTGCCAGTCGTGGCCTCACCGGGACAGGGGACTATGGCTACACCTTC.